One and the same sample provided the 13 T cell receptor beta chains below, sequenced in a study of shared clonotypes between healthy human individuals. The data were produced by immunoSEQ multiplex PCR, yet TCRdb's version contains in-frame clones alone and is incomplete. The table records 2 million to 3 million clones, 80% to 95% of them present only once. The material sequenced was naive CD4+ T cells from PBMCs. Specified subset: CD45RA+ positively selected. The receptors originated from a man aged 18 to 35 in good health. Some clones in this sample may be carry-over from other donors' samples.

CDR3 DNA: TGCGCCAGCAGCCAAGATGGAATTCGGGTCTCTGGAAACACCATATATTTT. The encoded protein is CASSQDGIRVSGNTIYF. The chain links TRBV4-1 to TRBJ1-3; no clear D. The CDR3 has 17 amino acids. V was clipped by 0 bases and J by 0 bases, with 12 bases between them. Per the germline V gene, CDR1 is MGHRA and CDR2 is YSYEKL.

The rearrangement joins TRBV5-5 to TRBJ2-7; weak D call: TRBD2 (5 bases). Germline V gives CDR1 SGHKS, CDR2 YYEKEE (reference sequence). The CDR3 covers 15 residues. Trimming cost V 0 bases and J 0 bases, with 10 bases left between them. The CDR3 loop is CASSLVGESSYEQYF. In nucleotides, the CDR3 is TGTGCCAGCAGCTTGGTCGGGGAGAGCTCCTACGAGCAGTACTTC.

The genes are TRBV11-1 and TRBJ2-5; D gene ambiguous. The CDR3 contains 14 residues. The germline V gene encodes CDR1 SGHAT and CDR2 FQDESV (reference sequence). With 1 base removed from V and 1 base from J, the gap between germline ends came to 7 bases. The CDR3 sequence is CASSLVQIQETQYF. CDR3 nucleotide sequence: TGTGCCAGCAGCTTAGTCCAGATCCAAGAGACCCAGTACTTC. Supplemented by reference TRBV11-1 and TRBJ2-5, the full variable domain reads EAEVAQSPRYKITEKSQAVAFWCDPISGHATLYWYRQILGQGPELLVQFQDESVVDDSQLPKDRFSAERLKGVDSTLKIQPAELGDSAMYLCASSLVQIQETQYFGPGTRLLVL.

This sequence joins TRBV7-2 and TRBJ2-1, with 10 bases aligning to TRBD2. Germline V gives CDR1 SGHTA, CDR2 FQGNSA. V shed 0 bases and J 0 bases; nucleotides not matched to a gene: 2. This CDR3 comprises 17 residues. The CDR3 nucleotides are TGTGCCAGCAGCTTAGCTCCTAGCGGGAGCTCCTACAATGAGCAGTTCTTC. Amino acids: CASSLAPSGSSYNEQFF.

The chain is built from TRBV29-1 and TRBJ2-4; 12 bases map to TRBD2. Trimming removed 6 bases from V and 0 bases from J; junction bases left unmatched: 6. This CDR3 has 16 residues. Germline CDR1 SQVTM, CDR2 ANQGSEA. CDR3: CSVDRLAGVAKNIQYF. CDR3 DNA sequence: TGCAGCGTCGACAGACTAGCGGGGGTAGCCAAAAACATTCAGTACTTC.

The chain combines TRBV6-5 with TRBJ2-1, with D unclear. The CDR3 sequence is 15 residues long. V lost 3 bases, J lost 7 bases, and 16 bases lay in between. In germline, CDR1 is MNHEY, CDR2 SVGAGI. The CDR3 DNA sequence: TGTGCCAGCAGTTATTGGACCCTCCTCGGGAATGAGCAGTTCTTC. This codes for CASSYWTLLGNEQFF.

The CDR3 nucleotides read TGCGCCAGCAGCCCGTTTCCCCGCTCCTACGAGCAGTACTTC. Encoded protein: CASSPFPRSYEQYF. This chain links TRBV4-3 with TRBJ2-7; D gene ambiguous. V lost 4 bases and J lost 0, with 10 bases in between. This CDR3 region has 14 residues. Looked up from germline, CDR1 is LGHNA and CDR2 is YSLEER.

The J gene is TRBJ2-7, the V gene TRBV13; 8 bases map to TRBD1. There are 15 residues in the CDR3. Per the germline V gene, CDR1 is PRHDT and CDR2 is FYEKMQ (reference sequence). V lost 3 bases to trimming and J lost 2 bases; unmatched junction nucleotides: 6. CDR3 sequence reads: CASSFAGQGPYEQYF. The CDR3 nucleotides are TGTGCCAGCAGCTTCGCCGGACAGGGCCCCTACGAGCAGTACTTC.

The chain recombines TRBV28 with TRBJ1-5; D gene unclear. V lost 1 base to trimming and J lost 6 bases, with 7 bases between them. CDR3 length equals 13 residues. Germline V gene sequence: CDR1 MDHEN, CDR2 SYDVKM. In DNA, the CDR3 is TGTGCCAGCAGTTTATTCGGTAGTCAGCCCCAGCATTTT. Translation: CASSLFGSQPQHF.

The rearrangement links TRBV7-3 to TRBJ2-5, with D possibly matching TRBD2 (6 bases). V was cut by 5 bases and J by 13 bases, with 20 bases left in between. The CDR3 loop spans 13 amino acids. Germline V CDR1 and CDR2: SGHTA, FQGTGA. In nucleotides, the CDR3 is TGTGCCAGCAGCCCAACACAGGCGGGGACTCCGTACTTC. It is translated as CASSPTQAGTPYF.

This chain joins TRBV11-2 and TRBJ2-7; 8 bases align to TRBD2. Germline trimming cut 5 bases from V and 2 bases from J; bases unmatched to any gene: 8. Germline V lookup: CDR1 SGHAT, CDR2 FQNNGV. The CDR3 spans 15 residues. CDR3 sequence reads: CASSRQTSATYEQYF. The DNA for the CDR3 is TGTGCCAGCAGCCGGCAGACTAGCGCAACCTACGAGCAGTACTTC.

DNA for the CDR3: TGTGCCAGCAGTGTAGCTATGGCAGGCTTCTATGGCTACACCTTC. Residues: CASSVAMAGFYGYTF. The chain has TRBV6-1 and TRBJ1-2; no clear D gene. The germline gives CDR1 MNHNS, CDR2 SASEGT. The CDR3 consists of 15 residues. V was shortened by 4 bases and J by 4 bases, with 16 bases between the two germline ends.

Worth noting for this clone: At the DNA level, this CDR3 is encoded by other sequences in the same sample as well. The chain couples TRBV28 to TRBJ1-5, with unresolved D. Germline loops: CDR1 MDHEN, CDR2 SYDVKM. Deletions cut 3 bases from V and 3 bases from J, with 3 bases between. The CDR3 is 12 residues long. CDR3 nucleotide sequence: TGTGCCAGCAGTTTGGCCAATCAGCCCCAGCATTTT. Translation: CASSLANQPQHF.